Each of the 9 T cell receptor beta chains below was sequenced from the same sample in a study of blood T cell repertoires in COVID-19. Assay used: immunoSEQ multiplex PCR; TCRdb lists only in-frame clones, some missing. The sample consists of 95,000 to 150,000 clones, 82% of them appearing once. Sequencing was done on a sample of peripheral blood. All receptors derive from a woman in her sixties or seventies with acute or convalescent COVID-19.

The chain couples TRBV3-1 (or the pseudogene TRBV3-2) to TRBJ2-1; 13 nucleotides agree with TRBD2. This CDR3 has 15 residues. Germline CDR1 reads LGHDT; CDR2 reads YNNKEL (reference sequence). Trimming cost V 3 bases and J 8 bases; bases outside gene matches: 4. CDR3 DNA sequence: TGTGCCAGCAGCCAGGGACTAGCGGGGAAATATGAGCAGTTCTTC. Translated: CASSQGLAGKYEQFF.

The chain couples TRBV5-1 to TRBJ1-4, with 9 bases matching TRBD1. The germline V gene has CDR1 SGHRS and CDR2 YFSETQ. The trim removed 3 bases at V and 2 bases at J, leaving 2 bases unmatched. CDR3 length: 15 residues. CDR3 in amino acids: CASSSGQGTNEKLFF. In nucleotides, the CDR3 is TGCGCCAGCAGCTCCGGACAGGGGACTAATGAAAAACTGTTTTTT.

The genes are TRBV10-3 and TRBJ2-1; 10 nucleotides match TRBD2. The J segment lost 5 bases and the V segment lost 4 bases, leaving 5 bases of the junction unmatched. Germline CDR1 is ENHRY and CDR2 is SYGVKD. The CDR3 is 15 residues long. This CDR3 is CAISALAGENNEQFF. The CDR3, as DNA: TGTGCCATCAGTGCCCTAGCGGGGGAAAACAATGAGCAGTTCTTC.

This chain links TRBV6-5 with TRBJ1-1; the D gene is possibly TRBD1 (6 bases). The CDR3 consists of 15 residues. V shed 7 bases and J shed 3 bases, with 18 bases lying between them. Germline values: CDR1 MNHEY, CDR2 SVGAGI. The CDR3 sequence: CASTQWGKGDTEAFF. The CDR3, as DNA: TGTGCCAGCACCCAATGGGGAAAGGGGGACACTGAAGCTTTCTTT.

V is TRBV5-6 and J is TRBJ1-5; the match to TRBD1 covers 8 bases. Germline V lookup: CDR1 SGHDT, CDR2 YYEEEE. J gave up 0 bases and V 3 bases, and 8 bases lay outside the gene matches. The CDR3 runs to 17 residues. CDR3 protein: CASSWSGQGLSNQPQHF. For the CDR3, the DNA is TGTGCCAGCAGCTGGAGCGGACAGGGCCTTAGCAATCAGCCCCAGCATTTT. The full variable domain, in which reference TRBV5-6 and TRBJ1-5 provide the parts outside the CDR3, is DAGVTQSPTHLIKTRGQQVTLRCSPKSGHDTVSWYQQALGQGPQFIFQYYEEEERQRGNFPDRFSGHQFPNYSSELNVNALLLGDSALYLCASSWSGQGLSNQPQHFGDGTRLSIL.

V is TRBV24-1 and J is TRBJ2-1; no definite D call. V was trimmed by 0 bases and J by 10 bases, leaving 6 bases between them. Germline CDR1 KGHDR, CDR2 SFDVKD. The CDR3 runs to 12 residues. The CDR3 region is CATSDLLREQFF. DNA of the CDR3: TGTGCCACCAGTGATTTGTTACGGGAGCAGTTCTTC.

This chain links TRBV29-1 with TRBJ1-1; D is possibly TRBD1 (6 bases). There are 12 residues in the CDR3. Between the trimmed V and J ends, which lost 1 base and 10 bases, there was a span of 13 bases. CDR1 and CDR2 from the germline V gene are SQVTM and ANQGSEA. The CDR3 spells CSVEVPQGTAFF. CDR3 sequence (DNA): TGCAGCGTTGAAGTCCCGCAGGGGACAGCTTTCTTT.

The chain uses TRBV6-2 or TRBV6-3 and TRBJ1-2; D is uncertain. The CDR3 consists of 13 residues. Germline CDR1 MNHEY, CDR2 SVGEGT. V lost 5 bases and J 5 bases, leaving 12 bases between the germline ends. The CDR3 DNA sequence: TGTGCCAGCAGTCTTGGGCCGGAATATGGCTACACCTTC. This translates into CASSLGPEYGYTF.

The CDR3 region has the DNA TGTGCCACCAGCAGAGATGGACAGGGACAAGAGACCCAGTACTTC. As protein: CATSRDGQGQETQYF. This sequence joins TRBV15 and TRBJ2-5, with 8 bases identical to TRBD1. This CDR3 has 15 amino acids. The ends lost 0 bases at V and 2 bases at J; junction bases unmatched: 2. Germline-derived CDR1 and CDR2 are LNHNV and YYDKDF (reference sequence).